This entry describes one T cell receptor beta chain. What it binds is unknown. This CDR3 spans 15 amino acids. J lost 4 bases, V lost 5 bases, and 7 bases had no gene match. Germline-derived CDR1 and CDR2 are SGHDT and YYEEEE. The PCR made use of 60 Vbeta and 13 Jbeta primers. TCRdb keeps only in-frame clones here, not all; method: immunoSEQ multiplex PCR. This table has tens of thousands of clones, about 9.4% appearing once. The data are from a study of cytomegalovirus exposure and HLA in healthy donors. Study results and limitations: For TCR beta chains, V- and J-gene trimming was later linked to a missense DCLRE1C variant.

The chain combines TRBV5-6 with TRBJ1-4; 8 nucleotides line up with TRBD1. Material for sequencing was PBMCs. This sequence originates from a man between 60 and 75 years old in good health and CMV-seropositive. CDR3 loop: CASSSSGGVNEKLFF. CDR3 coding DNA: TGTGCCAGCAGTTCTTCAGGGGGCGTTAATGAAAAACTGTTTTTT.